Each of the 9 T cell receptor beta chains below was sequenced from the same sample in a study of blood T cell repertoires in COVID-19. Sequenced by immunoSEQ multiplex PCR; TCRdb stores in-frame clones only, minus some. Counted here are about 80,000 clones, approximately 88% occurring once; the ten biggest clones make up under 7.5%. Sequencing was done on a sample of peripheral blood. These receptors were obtained from a woman of 80 years or more with acute or convalescent COVID-19.

V gene TRBV27 combines with J gene TRBJ1-4, with D unclear. V lost 3 bases and J 6 bases, leaving 14 bases between the germline ends. This CDR3 spans 15 amino acids. Germline V lookup: CDR1 MNHEY, CDR2 SMNVEV (reference sequence). The CDR3 here is CASSLSPLGYEKLFF. The CDR3 DNA follows: TGTGCCAGCAGTTTGAGTCCCTTGGGCTATGAAAAACTGTTTTTT.

This clone was picked up a small number of times. The rearrangement links TRBV7-9 to TRBJ2-1, with a tentative D call TRBD2 (6 bases). Germline V CDR1 and CDR2: SEHNR, FQNEAQ (reference sequence). The CDR3 loop spans 12 amino acids. V dropped 3 bases and J dropped 9 bases, with 9 bases sitting between them. The CDR3 DNA is TGTGCCAGCAGCTTTACGGGAGTTGAGCAGTTCTTC. Its protein product is CASSFTGVEQFF.

The chain has TRBV7-9 and TRBJ1-2, with 11 bases that match TRBD1. V was clipped by 5 bases and J by 7 bases; unmatched bases: 3. The CDR3 loop spans 13 amino acids. In germline, CDR1 is SEHNR, CDR2 FQNEAQ (reference sequence). CDR3: CASSPDRGLGYTF. The CDR3 DNA reads TGTGCCAGCAGCCCGGACAGGGGGCTTGGCTACACCTTC.

The rearrangement uses TRBV19 and TRBJ2-1; D is perhaps TRBD2 (6 bases). The V gene's germline CDR1 is LNHDA and CDR2 SQIVND (reference sequence). The CDR3 extends over 15 amino acids. V lost 6 bases to trimming and J lost 5 bases, with 17 bases between them. This chain's CDR3 is CASSRTQGLNNEQFF. CDR3 DNA sequence: TGTGCCAGTAGCAGAACCCAGGGACTCAACAATGAGCAGTTCTTC.

In DNA, the CDR3 is TGTGCCTGGACCGCGACAGGGATTAACACTGAAGCTTTCTTT. It encodes CAWTATGINTEAFF. V usage is TRBV30 and J usage is TRBJ1-1, with 7 bases that match TRBD1. The CDR3 loop spans 14 amino acids. Germline assignment: CDR1 GTSNPN and CDR2 SVGIG (reference sequence). J gave up 2 bases and V 4 bases, and 7 bases lay outside the gene matches. Full variable domain (missing parts from reference TRBV30 and TRBJ1-1): SQTIHQWPATLVQPVGSPLSLECTVEGTSNPNLYWYRQAAGRGLQLLFYSVGIGQISSEVPQNLSASRPQDRQFILSSKKLLLSDSGFYLCAWTATGINTEAFFGQGTRLTVV.

The chain recombines TRBV5-8 with TRBJ2-3; TRBD2 matches at 13 bases. V lost 4 bases to trimming and J lost 2 bases; unmatched junction nucleotides: 4. The germline CDR1 and CDR2 sequences are SGHTS and YDEGEE. The CDR3 is 16 residues long. The CDR3 spells CASSTGLAGNTDTQYF. CDR3 in DNA: TGTGCCAGCAGCACGGGACTAGCGGGGAACACAGATACGCAGTATTTT.

The CDR3 sequence is CASSGGLGYTF. The CDR3 DNA sequence: TGTGCCAGCTCAGGGGGGCTTGGCTACACCTTC. The chain uses TRBV25-1 and TRBJ1-2; 7 positions agree with TRBD1. The CDR3 is made up of 11 amino acids. Germline V lookup: CDR1 MGHDK, CDR2 SYGVNS. After removal of 8 bases from V and 7 bases from J, the junction contained 4 bases not matched to a gene.

The V and J genes are TRBV6-5 and TRBJ1-2; D is ambiguous. Per the germline V gene, CDR1 is MNHEY and CDR2 is SVGAGI. The V gene lost 6 bases and the J gene lost 0 bases, with 5 bases spanning the gap. This CDR3 comprises 12 residues. DNA of the CDR3: TGTGCCAGCAGCCCCTCTAACTATGGCTACACCTTC. Amino acids: CASSPSNYGYTF.

In DNA form, the CDR3 reads TGCGCCAGCAGCTTGTCCGAAAGGGGGCCTGAAGCTTTCTTT. Translating it yields CASSLSERGPEAFF. This chain uses TRBV5-1 with TRBJ1-1; TRBD1 aligns across 7 bases. J gave up 6 bases and V 1 base, and 6 bases lay outside the gene matches. Germline V lookup: CDR1 SGHRS, CDR2 YFSETQ. This CDR3 spans 14 amino acids.